The clone carrying this T cell receptor beta chain was seen only once. The time point denotes: pre-treatment sample, taken before nivolumab and TIL therapy. The length of the CDR3 is 13 residues. Germline CDR1 and CDR2: MNHNS and SASEGT. V lost 1 base, J lost 8 bases, and 11 bases lay in between. This was the immunoSEQ v3 assay. Using immunoSEQ multiplex PCR, the repertoire was profiled, and TCRdb retains in-frame clones only, with some absent. The sample contains 55,000 to 70,000 clones, 87% of which appear only once. The entry originates in a study of TIL therapy for anti-PD-1-resistant metastatic lung cancer.

The rearrangement joins TRBV6-1 to TRBJ1-2; possible D gene TRBD1, 5 bases. Sequenced material: blood, taken at baseline. This clonotype was obtained from a person between 25 and 80 years old with non-small cell lung cancer. As DNA, the CDR3 is TGTGCCAGCAGTGAAGGATCGTACAGGGGCTACACCTTC. Translating it yields CASSEGSYRGYTF.